These T cell receptor beta chains were read from a single sample in a study of blood T cell repertoires in COVID-19. Libraries were prepared by immunoSEQ multiplex PCR; TCRdb keeps only in-frame clonotypes and omits some of them. Of around 140,000 clones in the sample, 80% to 90% were seen once. Sequencing used PBMCs or T cells enriched from blood (not recorded which). These receptors came from a man in his sixties who had recovered from COVID-19. The CDR3 runs from the conserved cysteine through the conserved F or W. A D gene is named only where the DNA matches it firmly. Some rows mark clone size as missing; the rest say once, few, many or name a class of expanded clone.

V,D,J,size,CDR3,DNA
TRBV7-3,TRBD2,TRBJ2-2,NA,CASSSGTRAGELFF,TGTGCCAGCAGCTCCGGGACTAGGGCCGGGGAGCTGTTTTTT
TRBV28,TRBD1,TRBJ1-1,NA,CASSRTGGAGNTEAFF,TGTGCCAGCAGTCGGACAGGGGGCGCCGGGAACACTGAAGCTTTCTTT
TRBV2,TRBD1,TRBJ1-5,NA,CASSPGTGGNQPQHF,TGTGCCAGCAGCCCTGGGACAGGGGGCAATCAGCCCCAGCATTTT
TRBV19,NA,TRBJ1-1,NA,CASRADLLNTEAFF,TGTGCCAGTAGAGCGGACCTCCTGAACACTGAAGCTTTCTTT
TRBV29-1,NA,TRBJ2-1,NA,CSGSKQDQGNNEQFF,TGCAGCGGCTCTAAACAGGATCAGGGCAACAATGAGCAGTTCTTC
TRBV20-1,NA,TRBJ1-6,NA,CSASRSSYNSPLHF,TGCAGTGCTAGTAGGAGCTCCTATAATTCACCCCTCCACTTT
TRBV6-4,NA,TRBJ1-6,few,CASSLTGDNSPLHF,TGTGCCAGCAGCTTGACAGGCGATAATTCACCCCTCCACTTT
TRBV5-1,NA,TRBJ2-1,NA,CASSQQARSSYNEQFF,TGCGCCAGCAGCCAGCAGGCCCGAAGCTCCTACAATGAGCAGTTCTTC
TRBV2,TRBD1,TRBJ2-7,NA,CASSRDRGGEQYF,TGTGCCAGCAGCCGGGACAGGGGAGGCGAGCAGTACTTC
TRBV5-1,TRBD2,TRBJ2-3,NA,CASSLPGSGGSDTQYF,TGCGCCAGCAGCCTCCCGGGGAGCGGGGGATCAGATACGCAGTATTTT
TRBV20-1,NA,TRBJ1-2,NA,CSASFGYGYTF,TGCAGTGCTAGCTTCGGCTATGGCTACACCTTC
TRBV21-1,NA,TRBJ1-2,NA,CASSKVYSTVNYGYTF,TGTGCCAGCAGCAAAGTCTACAGTACGGTTAACTATGGCTACACCTTC
TRBV7-2,TRBD2,TRBJ2-5,once,CASSRGLAGVETQYF,TGTGCCAGCAGCCGGGGACTAGCGGGAGTTGAGACCCAGTACTTC
TRBV2,TRBD2,TRBJ2-1,once,CASSEWGGDEQFF,TGTGCCAGCAGTGAATGGGGAGGGGATGAGCAGTTCTTC
TRBV6-1,TRBD1,TRBJ1-2,NA,CASSEWTGRNGYTF,TGTGCCAGCAGTGAATGGACAGGACGAAATGGCTACACCTTC
TRBV19,NA,TRBJ2-5,NA,CASSRASGETQYF,TGTGCCAGTAGTAGGGCCTCTGGAGAGACCCAGTACTTC
TRBV7-9,NA,TRBJ2-7,NA,CASSLLVLPGHSYEQYF,TGTGCCAGCAGCTTACTCGTTCTTCCAGGACACTCTTACGAGCAGTACTTC
TRBV19,NA,TRBJ2-6,NA,CASSAPGRRSGANVLTF,TGTGCCAGTAGTGCCCCCGGGAGACGCTCTGGGGCCAACGTCCTGACTTTC
TRBV10-3,TRBD1,TRBJ1-2,NA,CAIKPGQGAEDYGYTF,TGTGCCATCAAACCGGGACAGGGGGCTGAGGACTATGGCTACACCTTC
TRBV20-1,NA,TRBJ1-5,NA,CSARGREVQHF,TGCAGTGCTAGGGGGCGTGAGGTCCAGCATTTT
TRBV19,NA,TRBJ2-7,NA,CASSIPGIGNEQYF,TGTGCCAGTAGTATCCCAGGGATTGGAAACGAGCAGTACTTC
TRBV16,TRBD1,TRBJ1-2,once,CASSQTTGFNYGYTF,TGTGCCAGCAGCCAAACGACAGGGTTTAACTATGGCTACACCTTC
TRBV18,NA,TRBJ2-7,NA,CASSPQLSSYEQYF,TGTGCCAGCTCACCACAGCTAAGCTCCTACGAGCAGTACTTC
TRBV7-8,TRBD2,TRBJ2-1,NA,CASSLVIAGDQNEQFF,TGTGCCAGCAGCTTAGTGATAGCGGGGGACCAAAATGAGCAGTTCTTC
TRBV5-5,NA,TRBJ1-1,NA,CASSLRSRTLNTEAFF,TGTGCCAGCAGCTTGAGGTCCAGGACACTGAACACTGAAGCTTTCTTT
TRBV7-8,TRBD1,TRBJ1-6,NA,CASTREGALGNSPLHF,TGTGCCAGCACCCGCGAGGGGGCGCTGGGTAATTCACCCCTCCACTTT
TRBV13,NA,TRBJ1-2,NA,CASSATGHGGYTF,TGTGCCAGCAGCGCAACAGGTCATGGTGGCTACACCTTC
TRBV28,TRBD1,TRBJ1-1,once,CASNTRDRGPLNTEAFF,TGTGCCAGCAACACCCGGGACAGGGGCCCCCTTAACACTGAAGCTTTCTTT
TRBV4-2,TRBD1,TRBJ1-2,NA,CASSQDQGAVGGYTF,TGTGCCAGCAGCCAAGACCAGGGGGCTGTTGGAGGCTACACCTTC
TRBV7-6,NA,TRBJ2-1,NA,CASSLYLKQTYNEQFF,TGTGCCAGCAGCTTATACTTAAAGCAAACTTACAATGAGCAGTTCTTC
TRBV19,TRBD1,TRBJ2-7,NA,CATSPGTGRSYEQYF,TGTGCCACCAGTCCCGGGACAGGGAGATCCTACGAGCAGTACTTC
TRBV5-1,NA,TRBJ1-2,NA,CASSLPDSYGYTF,TGCGCCAGCAGCTTGCCTGACAGCTATGGCTACACCTTC
TRBV5-1,NA,TRBJ2-2,NA,CASSPDTETGELFF,TGCGCCAGCAGCCCGGACACGGAGACCGGGGAGCTGTTTTTT
TRBV19,NA,TRBJ1-1,once,CASSIGAGRPGLEAFF,TGTGCCAGTAGTATAGGGGCGGGCAGGCCGGGATTGGAAGCTTTCTTT
TRBV3-1/TRBV3-2,NA,TRBJ2-5,NA,CASSHSGGPETQYF,TGTGCCAGCAGCCACTCTGGGGGCCCAGAGACCCAGTACTTC
TRBV5-5,NA,TRBJ1-4,NA,CASSLGGQGYRKLFF,TGTGCCAGCAGCTTGGGAGGGCAGGGGTATCGGAAACTGTTTTTT
TRBV7-9,TRBD1,TRBJ1-2,NA,CASSLLGQGYGYTF,TGTGCCAGCAGCTTATTAGGACAGGGCTATGGCTACACCTTC
TRBV5-6,TRBD2,TRBJ2-1,NA,CASSLGTSGYNEQFF,TGTGCCAGCAGCCTCGGGACTAGCGGGTACAATGAGCAGTTCTTC
TRBV15,NA,TRBJ2-7,NA,CATSREGASGYEQYF,TGTGCCACCAGCAGAGAAGGGGCATCGGGTTACGAGCAGTACTTC
TRBV7-9,TRBD2,TRBJ2-7,NA,CASSLRTSGAYEQYF,TGTGCCAGCAGCTTAAGGACTAGCGGGGCCTACGAGCAGTACTTC